This T cell receptor beta chain was sequenced during a study of OX40 agonist ivuxolimab in advanced cancers. This clone was detected only a few times. Its antigen is unknown. Regarding the study as a whole: CD8+ T cells (on average) carried more expanded clones than CD4+ T cells. At 0.1-3.0 mg/kg, partial responders had clonal expansion among the lowest observed.

Excluded were patients having autoimmune disease history or systemic immunosuppression. The CDR3 sequence is 14 residues long. The V segment lost 9 bases and the J segment 10 bases; nucleotides outside the gene matches: 14. Germline V gene sequence: CDR1 MNHEY, CDR2 SMNVEV (reference sequence). TCRdb keeps only in-frame clones here, not all; method: immunoSEQ multiplex PCR. The sample yields fewer than 80,000 clones, 84% seen once. The receptor comes from an adult with an advanced solid tumor such as melanoma, head and neck, liver or kidney cancer. Sequencing was performed on CD4+ or CD8+ T cells sorted from blood, taken in a trial of the OX40 agonist ivuxolimab. V is TRBV27 and J is TRBJ1-1, with 10 bases lining up with TRBD1. The CDR3 loop is CASIAPGQGIRAFF. CDR3 nucleotide sequence: TGTGCCAGTATCGCTCCGGGACAGGGGATAAGAGCTTTCTTT.